Presented here are 32 T cell receptor beta chains from one specimen sequenced in a study of T cells in women clearing cervical HPV infection. This table comes from immunoSEQ multiplex PCR, and its TCRdb copy is limited to in-frame clones, with some not included. Its table records about 46,000 clones. Sequencing was carried out using blood buffy coat. The receptor set was obtained from a woman aged 18-70 years with a cervical HPV16 infection that either progressed to CIN3+ or cleared (not recorded which).

The part of the CDR3 DNA that was read is TGTGCCAGCAGTCCCCGGACAGGGCTAGCCAAAAACATT. Encoded protein: CASSPRTGLAKNI. In full, the CDR3 is CASSPRTGLAKNIQYF. The chain is built from TRBV12-3 or TRBV12-4 and TRBJ2-4; 8 bases are a match to TRBD1. The read terminates 3 residues ahead of where the CDR3 ends, so the germline J gene completes it. The CDR3 is 16 amino acids. Trimming at V came to 5 bases and at J to 0 bases, leaving 6 bases not matched to a gene.

CDR3: CASGTGYNEKLFF. The CDR3 DNA, read in part, is TGTGCCAGTGGTACAGGGTATAATGAAAAA. This chain connects TRBV5-4 to TRBJ1-4, with D tentatively TRBD1 (6 bases). Coverage ceases 3 residues before the CDR3 finishes, and the germline J gene fills in the end. Germline values: CDR1 SGHNT, CDR2 YYREEE (reference sequence). The CDR3 is 13 residues long. V was pared by 8 bases and J by 4 bases, with 12 bases between. Full variable domain (missing parts from reference TRBV5-4 and TRBJ1-4): ETGVTQSPTHLIKTRGQQVTLRCSSQSGHNTVSWYQQALGQGPQFIFQYYREEENGRGNFPPRFSGLQFPNYSSELNVNALELDDSALYLCASGTGYNEKLFFGSGTQLSVL.

A word on this clone: Read sequence stops 3 residues before the CDR3 end, and the germline J gene provides the missing end. The chain couples TRBV2 to TRBJ2-3; 8 nucleotides agree with TRBD2. The V gene end was trimmed by 7 bases and the J gene end by 6 bases; junction bases not matched to a gene: 9. This CDR3 comprises 14 residues. Germline loops: CDR1 SNHLY, CDR2 FYNNEI. The CDR3 bases that were read are TGTGCCAGCAAAATCGGGAGGGCGGGGGATACG. Translated, it gives CASKIGRAGDT. Given in full, the CDR3 is CASKIGRAGDTQYF.

To note about this clone: The read stops 3 residues short of the end of the CDR3; the missing end is completed from the germline J gene. The chain links TRBV20-1 to TRBJ1-6, with D perhaps TRBD1 (6 bases). CDR1 DFQATT and CDR2 SNEGSKA come from the germline V gene (reference sequence). V was trimmed by 3 bases and J by 2 bases, leaving 11 bases between them. The CDR3 is 15 amino acids. The CDR3 loop reads CSASVGGPYNSPLHF. The CDR3 DNA, read in part, is TGCAGTGCTAGTGTGGGGGGGCCCTATAATTCACCC.

Of note for this clone: The CDR3 extends 3 residues past the end of the read, so its final part is completed from the germline J gene. The gene calls are TRBV13 and TRBJ2-5; D not resolved. Germline-derived CDR1 and CDR2 are PRHDT and FYEKMQ (reference sequence). V lost 3 bases and J lost 7, with 12 bases in between. The CDR3 runs 13 residues. The CDR3 is CASSFRSGGTQYF. CDR3 DNA, as far as it was read: TGTGCCAGCAGCTTCAGAAGTGGCGGGACC.

As for this clone: With the read ending 3 residues before the CDR3 end, the germline J gene is used to fill in that end. The rearrangement joins TRBV20-1 to TRBJ1-2; D is undetermined. CDR1 DFQATT and CDR2 SNEGSKA come from the germline V gene (reference sequence). This CDR3 contains 14 residues. This CDR3 reads CSARDWTSQDDYTF. The CDR3 DNA, read in part, is TGCAGTGCTAGAGATTGGACTAGCCAGGACGAC.

By frequency, this clone registers medium-sized. The read halts 3 residues ahead of the CDR3 end, with the missing end drawn from the germline J gene. The chain couples TRBV9 to TRBJ1-1; the D is unclear. V lost 5 bases to trimming and J lost 5 bases, with 10 bases between them. The CDR3 has 12 residues. Per germline, CDR1 SGDLS and CDR2 YYNGEE. CDR3 residues: CASSRGGTEAFF. Partial CDR3 DNA: TGTGCCAGCAGTCGAGGAGGGACTGAA. Together with reference TRBV9 and TRBJ1-1, the CDR3 gives the full variable domain: DSGVTQTPKHLITATGQRVTLRCSPRSGDLSVYWYQQSLDQGLQFLIQYYNGEERAKGNILERFSAQQFPDLHSELNLSSLELGDSALYFCASSRGGTEAFFGQGTRLTVV.

In regard to this clone: The read finishes 3 residues shy of the CDR3 end, and the germline J gene is used to complete it. This rearrangement joins TRBV7-3 to TRBJ2-1; D may be TRBD2 (6 bases). Trimming stripped 5 bases from V and 4 bases from J, with 12 bases between. The CDR3 extends over 14 amino acids. Per germline, CDR1 SGHTA and CDR2 FQGTGA. The sequenced part of the CDR3 DNA is TGTGCCAGCAGCCCGGAGGGCGGGTACAATGAG. Amino acid sequence: CASSPEGGYNE. The full CDR3 sequence reads CASSPEGGYNEQFF.

For this clone: The read ends 3 residues early relative to the CDR3; the germline J gene fills the gap. The chain is built from TRBV10-3 and TRBJ2-7; D remains ambiguous. CDR1 ENHRY and CDR2 SYGVKD come from the germline V gene. Trimming shortened V by 5 bases and J by 4 bases, and 12 bases separated the two germline ends. This CDR3 comprises 13 residues. The CDR3 here is CAISPPARYEQYF. Partial CDR3 DNA: TGTGCCATCAGTCCTCCGGCCAGGTACGAG.

Comments on this clone: The read ends 3 residues early relative to the CDR3; the germline J gene fills the gap. V and J are TRBV18 and TRBJ2-2; a possible D gene is TRBD2 (6 bases). Germline loops: CDR1 KGHSH, CDR2 LQKENI. The CDR3 spans 14 residues. Trimming took off 6 bases at V and 7 bases at J, with 15 bases between the two ends. The CDR3 bases that were read are TGTGCCAGCTCCCCCAGACTAGACGACGGGGAG. Protein sequence: CASSPRLDDGE. The whole CDR3 is CASSPRLDDGELFF.

Comments on this clone: The CDR3 end is not reached by the read, which stops 3 residues before it; the germline J gene fills it in. The J gene is TRBJ1-2, the V gene TRBV30; 7 positions agree with TRBD1. With V trimmed by 2 bases and J by 0 bases, 6 bases remained unmatched. The germline V gene encodes CDR1 GTSNPN and CDR2 SVGIG (reference sequence). This CDR3 is built from 15 residues. The CDR3 bases that were read are TGTGCCTGGAGTCGAGGGGGCCCTACTAACTATGGC. As protein: CAWSRGGPTNYG. The complete CDR3 protein is CAWSRGGPTNYGYTF.

Turning to this clone: The read ends 3 residues early relative to the CDR3; the germline J gene fills the gap. The V gene is TRBV6-1, the J gene TRBJ2-3, with 8 bases fitting TRBD2. The CDR3 is 14 amino acids. With 2 bases clipped from V and 7 bases from J, the junction kept 5 bases outside the gene matches. Germline CDR1 reads MNHNS; CDR2 reads SASEGT. CDR3 bases read: TGTGCCAGCAGTGAAAGCGGGGGACGAAATACG. This codes for CASSESGGRNT. The whole CDR3 region reads CASSESGGRNTQYF.

On this clone itself: The read comes to an end 3 residues before the CDR3 does, leaving the germline J gene to fill in the end. The J gene is TRBJ2-3, the V gene TRBV30, with 12 bases lining up with TRBD2. Germline values: CDR1 GTSNPN, CDR2 SVGIG (reference sequence). The CDR3 has 16 residues. Partial CDR3 DNA: TGTGCCTGGAGAACCACGACTAGCGGGGGACAAGAGACG. Its protein is CAWRTTTSGGQET. The entire CDR3 sequence reads CAWRTTTSGGQETQYF.

Worth noting for this clone: The CDR3 end is not reached by the read, which stops 3 residues before it; the germline J gene fills it in. The rearrangement joins TRBV2 to TRBJ1-3, with 7 positions matching TRBD1. V lost 6 bases to trimming and J lost 0 bases; unmatched junction nucleotides: 8. Per germline, CDR1 SNHLY and CDR2 FYNNEI. The CDR3 sequence is 16 residues long. The CDR3 is CASRGDRESSGNTIYF. CDR3 DNA, as far as it was read: TGTGCCAGCAGGGGGGACAGAGAGTCCTCTGGAAACACC.

In the case of this clone: Read coverage stops 3 residues before the CDR3 terminus; the germline J gene supplies the remainder. The V and J genes are TRBV5-5 and TRBJ1-3; D is undetermined. The V and J ends lost 1 base and 3 bases respectively, with 5 bases between them. This CDR3 is built from 13 residues. Looked up from germline, CDR1 is SGHKS and CDR2 is YYEKEE (reference sequence). The part of the CDR3 DNA that was read is TGTGCCAGCAGCTTGACAGATGGAAACACC. Translation gives CASSLTDGNT. The entire CDR3 is CASSLTDGNTIYF.

With regard to this clone: The read terminates 3 residues before the CDR3 end, so the remaining end is supplied by the germline J gene. J is TRBJ2-3 and V is TRBV7-3; TRBD1 matches at 7 bases. The CDR3 is made up of 17 amino acids. Germline CDR1 SGHTA, CDR2 FQGTGA. With V trimmed by 4 bases and J by 7 bases, 17 bases remained unmatched. CDR3 protein: CASSSTRQGGWGNTQYF. The DNA read from the CDR3 is TGTGCCAGCAGCTCAACACGACAGGGTGGATGGGGAAATACG.

Concerning this clone itself: Read sequence stops 3 residues before the CDR3 end, and the germline J gene provides the missing end. The chain is built from TRBV7-3 and TRBJ2-5, with 10 bases fitting TRBD2. Germline lookup yields CDR1 SGHTA and CDR2 FQGTGA. The V and J ends lost 0 bases and 5 bases, in that order; junction bases with no gene match: 6. The CDR3 runs 16 residues. The covered CDR3 bases are TGTGCCAGCAGCTTAACGGGAGCGGGGGGGCTTGAGACC. It yields the protein CASSLTGAGGLET. The whole CDR3 reads CASSLTGAGGLETQYF. Filled out from reference TRBV7-3 and TRBJ2-5, the complete variable domain reads GAGVSQTPSNKVTEKGKYVELRCDPISGHTALYWYRQSLGQGPEFLIYFQGTGAADDSGLPNDRFFAVRPEGSVSTLKIQRTERGDSAVYLCASSLTGAGGLETQYFGPGTRLLVL.

Note on this clone: The CDR3 extends 3 residues past the end of the read, so its final part is completed from the germline J gene. The chain joins TRBV7-2 to TRBJ1-4; D not resolved. Germline V gives CDR1 SGHTA, CDR2 FQGNSA. The CDR3 length is 15 residues. V lost 5 bases, J lost 3 bases, and 13 bases lay in between. Partial CDR3 DNA: TGTGCCAGCAGCCCCTCCGGTCTAGCTAATGAAAAA. This codes for CASSPSGLANEK. The CDR3 reads in full as CASSPSGLANEKLFF.

About this clone itself: The read comes to an end 3 residues before the CDR3 does, leaving the germline J gene to fill in the end. J is TRBJ2-2 and V is TRBV19; tentative D call: TRBD1 (6 bases). The length of the CDR3 is 15 residues. The V gene's germline CDR1 is LNHDA and CDR2 SQIVND (reference sequence). V gave up 3 bases and J gave up 4 bases, with 12 bases separating them. The sequenced CDR3 bases are TGTGCCAGTAGTATTAGGGGGTTGGGCACCGGGGAG. It is translated as CASSIRGLGTGE. The entire CDR3 reads CASSIRGLGTGELFF. The whole variable domain, remainder taken from reference TRBV19 and TRBJ2-2, is DGGITQSPKYLFRKEGQNVTLSCEQNLNHDAMYWYRQDPGQGLRLIYYSQIVNDFQKGDIAEGYSVSREKKESFPLTVTSAQKNPTAFYLCASSIRGLGTGELFFGEGSRLTVL.

About this clone itself: The read ends 3 residues early relative to the CDR3; the germline J gene fills the gap. V gene TRBV18 combines with J gene TRBJ2-5, with D unresolved. V lost 3 bases and J lost 1, with 9 bases in between. CDR1 KGHSH and CDR2 LQKENI come from the germline V gene. The CDR3 is made up of 14 amino acids. CDR3 DNA, as far as it was read: TGTGCCAGCTCACCCCCAGGAGCCCAAGAGACC. It specifies CASSPPGAQET. The complete CDR3 reads CASSPPGAQETQYF.

The CDR3 sequence: CASSPRWDSLGYTF. CDR3 DNA (partial): TGTGCCAGCAGCCCAAGATGGGACAGCCTGGGC. The chain carries TRBV7-2 and TRBJ1-2; 7 bases are shared with TRBD1. The DNA ends 3 residues before the CDR3 does, and the rest of the CDR3 is filled in from the germline J gene. The germline V gene encodes CDR1 SGHTA and CDR2 FQGNSA. This CDR3 spans 14 amino acids. Combining the CDR3 with reference TRBV7-2 and TRBJ1-2 gives the whole variable domain GAGVSQSPSNKVTEKGKDVELRCDPISGHTALYWYRQSLGQGLEFLIYFQGNSAPDKSGLPSDRFSAERTGGSVSTLTIQRTQQEDSAVYLCASSPRWDSLGYTFGSGTRLTVV.

On this clone itself: The CDR3 is cut off 3 residues early in the read; its end comes from the germline J gene. This chain connects TRBV30 to TRBJ1-4, with TRBD1 identical over 7 bases. The length of the CDR3 is 14 residues. Germline V CDR1 and CDR2: GTSNPN, SVGIG (reference sequence). The CDR3 sequence is CAWSVRDSNSPLFF. The sequenced part of the CDR3 DNA is TGTGCCTGGAGTGTCCGGGACAGTAATTCACCA.

With regard to this clone: The read stops 3 residues short of the end of the CDR3; the missing end is completed from the germline J gene. The chain combines TRBV20-1 with TRBJ2-1; the D gene is possibly TRBD2 (6 bases). CDR1 DFQATT and CDR2 SNEGSKA come from the germline V gene (reference sequence). Trimming removed 0 bases from V and 4 bases from J, with 16 bases in between. The CDR3 loop spans 16 amino acids. The CDR3 is CSARDFRGGHYNEQFF. The CDR3 bases that were read are TGCAGTGCTAGAGATTTTAGGGGAGGCCATTACAATGAG.

To note about this clone: The CDR3 extends 3 residues past the end of the read, so its final part is completed from the germline J gene. The chain combines TRBV6-2 or TRBV6-3 with TRBJ2-7, with a possible D match to TRBD2 (5 bases). CDR1 is MNHEY and CDR2 is SVGEGT in the germline V gene. This CDR3 comprises 15 residues. V lost 0 bases to trimming and J lost 4 bases, with 13 bases between them. The CDR3 is CASSYSLGLNYEQYF. The covered CDR3 bases are TGTGCCAGCAGTTACTCCCTCGGACTGAATTACGAG.

Turning to this clone: The sequence runs out 3 residues before the end of the CDR3; the remainder is reconstructed from the germline J gene. The J gene is TRBJ2-1, the V gene TRBV6-2 or TRBV6-3; 8 bases fit TRBD2. J was trimmed by 8 bases and V by 5 bases; bases with no gene match: 14. Germline CDR1 is MNHEY and CDR2 is SVGEGT. The CDR3 contains 16 residues. Partial CDR3 DNA: TGTGCCAGCAGTCCCTCCCCTGGAGCGGGAGTCCATGAG. Protein sequence: CASSPSPGAGVHE. The whole CDR3 region reads CASSPSPGAGVHEQFF.

Comment on this clone: The read terminates 3 residues before the CDR3 end, so the remaining end is supplied by the germline J gene. V gene TRBV18 combines with J gene TRBJ1-2; 7 bases line up with TRBD1. Germline V gene lookup returns CDR1 KGHSH and CDR2 LQKENI. The CDR3 length is 13 residues. The DNA read from the CDR3 is TGTGCCAGCTCACCGTTAGGGGGCGCGGGC. Translated, it gives CASSPLGGAG. The entire CDR3 is CASSPLGGAGYTF.

Comments on this clone: The read gets to within 3 residues of the CDR3 end, and the germline J gene fills in the rest. The rearrangement uses TRBV5-1 and TRBJ2-1; TRBD1 aligns across 9 bases. CDR1 SGHRS and CDR2 YFSETQ come from the germline V gene. V shed 0 bases, J shed 7 bases, and the junction held 14 bases outside the gene matches. The CDR3 extends over 18 amino acids. CDR3 DNA (partial): TGCGCCAGCAGCTTGGGACAGGGGGGGGAGAGGAGGGGGAATGAG. This translates into CASSLGQGGERRGNE. Given in full, the CDR3 is CASSLGQGGERRGNEQFF.

To note about this clone: The read ends 3 residues before the CDR3 terminus; that terminus is restored from the germline J gene. J is TRBJ1-2 and V is TRBV5-8; a possible D gene is TRBD1 (5 bases). The CDR3 runs 11 residues. In germline, CDR1 is SGHTS, CDR2 YDEGEE. The part of the CDR3 DNA that was read is TGTGCCAGTAGAGAGGGGCGGGGC. Its translation: CASREGRG. The full CDR3 protein reads CASREGRGYTF.

For this clone: The missing CDR3 end, 3 residues past where the read stops, is filled in from the germline J gene. The chain is built from TRBV19 and TRBJ1-4; 8 bases match TRBD1. Germline V gene lookup returns CDR1 LNHDA and CDR2 SQIVND (reference sequence). This CDR3 is 14 amino acids long. The J segment lost 7 bases and the V segment lost 4 bases, leaving 5 bases of the junction unmatched. CDR3 region: CASSTGGVGEKLFF. The sequenced part of the CDR3 DNA is TGTGCCAGTAGTACAGGGGGCGTTGGTGAAAAA.

About this clone: From the germline J gene comes the end of the CDR3, since the read stops 3 residues before it. The chain links TRBV7-2 to TRBJ2-5, with D tentatively TRBD2 (5 bases). Trimming took off 3 bases at V and 2 bases at J, with 10 bases between the two ends. Germline CDR1 is SGHTA and CDR2 is FQGNSA. The CDR3 extends over 14 amino acids. This CDR3 is CASSFMRAQETQYF. The sequenced part of the CDR3 DNA is TGTGCCAGCAGCTTTATGAGGGCACAAGAGACC.

Concerning this clone: The read halts 3 residues ahead of the CDR3 end, with the missing end drawn from the germline J gene. J is TRBJ2-1 and V is TRBV19; D might be TRBD1 (6 bases). Germline V gene data show CDR1 as LNHDA and CDR2 as SQIVND (reference sequence). Trimming removed 3 bases at V and 6 bases at J, with 12 bases between. The CDR3 has 14 amino acids. CDR3 DNA (partial): TGTGCCAGTAGTATCGGGCAGGGGCCCAATGAG. It encodes CASSIGQGPNE. The entire CDR3 protein is CASSIGQGPNEQFF. Using reference TRBV19 and TRBJ2-1 for the parts outside the CDR3, the full variable domain is DGGITQSPKYLFRKEGQNVTLSCEQNLNHDAMYWYRQDPGQGLRLIYYSQIVNDFQKGDIAEGYSVSREKKESFPLTVTSAQKNPTAFYLCASSIGQGPNEQFFGPGTRLTVL.

With respect to this clone: The read ends 3 residues shy of where the CDR3 ends; the end is completed using the germline J gene. The rearrangement links TRBV19 to TRBJ2-2; 9 bases fit TRBD1. There are 15 residues in the CDR3. Germline-derived CDR1 and CDR2 are LNHDA and SQIVND (reference sequence). This CDR3 is CASGASGTGSLSLFF. Partial CDR3 DNA: TGTGCCAGTGGTGCCTCCGGGACAGGGTCGCTTTCG.